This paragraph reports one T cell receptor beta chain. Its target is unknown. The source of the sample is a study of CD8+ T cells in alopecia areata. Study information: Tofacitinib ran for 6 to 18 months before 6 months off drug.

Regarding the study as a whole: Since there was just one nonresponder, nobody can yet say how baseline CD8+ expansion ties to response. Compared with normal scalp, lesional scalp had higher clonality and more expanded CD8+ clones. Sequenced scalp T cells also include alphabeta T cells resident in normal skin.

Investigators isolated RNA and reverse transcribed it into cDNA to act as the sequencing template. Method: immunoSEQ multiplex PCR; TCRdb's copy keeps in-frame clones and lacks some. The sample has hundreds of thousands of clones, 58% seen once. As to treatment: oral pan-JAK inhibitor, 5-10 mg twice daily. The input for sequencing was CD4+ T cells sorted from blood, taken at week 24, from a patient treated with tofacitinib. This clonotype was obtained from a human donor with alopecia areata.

In nucleotides, the CDR3 is TGCGCCAGCAGCTTTCAGGGCCGAGATGGCTACACCTTC. Protein sequence: CASSFQGRDGYTF. The chain has TRBV5-1 and TRBJ1-2, with D tentatively TRBD1 (5 bases). Germline V gives CDR1 SGHRS, CDR2 YFSETQ. V was trimmed by 2 bases and J by 6 bases, leaving 11 bases between them. The CDR3 spans 13 residues.